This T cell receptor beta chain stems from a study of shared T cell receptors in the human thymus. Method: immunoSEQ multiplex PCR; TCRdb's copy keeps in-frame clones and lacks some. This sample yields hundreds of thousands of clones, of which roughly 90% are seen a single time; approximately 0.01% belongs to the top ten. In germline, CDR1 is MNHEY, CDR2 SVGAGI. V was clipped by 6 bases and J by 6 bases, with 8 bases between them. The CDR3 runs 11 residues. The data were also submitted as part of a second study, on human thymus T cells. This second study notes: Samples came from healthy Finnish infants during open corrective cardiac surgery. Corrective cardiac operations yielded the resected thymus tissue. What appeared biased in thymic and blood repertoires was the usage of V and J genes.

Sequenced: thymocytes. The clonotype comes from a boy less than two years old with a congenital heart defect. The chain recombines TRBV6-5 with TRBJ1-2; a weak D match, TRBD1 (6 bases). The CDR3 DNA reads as TGTGCCAGCAGCGAGGGGGATGGCTACACCTTC. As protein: CASSEGDGYTF.